This T cell receptor (beta chain) was documented in a study of blood T cell repertoires in COVID-19. Study information: The United States, Italy and Spain were the sources of the acute and convalescent COVID-19 samples. Sources were T cells, B-cell-depleted T cells, or PBMCs; the material itself was cDNA or gDNA.

Methods used by the authors: Estimates of nucleated cell counts were drawn from the amplification of reference gene primers. Only in-frame clones appear in the TCRdb table, and some are missing; sequencing was by immunoSEQ multiplex PCR. The V and J calls and clone size are taken from that table; D and trimming were inferred from the DNA. The sample lists tens of thousands of clones, roughly 85% occurring once. Sequenced material: peripheral blood. The sequence derives from an elderly man with acute or convalescent COVID-19.

CDR3 nucleotide sequence: TGTGCCAGCAGCTTAGCTACTAACTATGGCTACACCTTC. Its protein is CASSLATNYGYTF. J is TRBJ1-2 and V is TRBV7-2, with unresolved D. CDR3 length equals 13 residues. Germline V CDR1 and CDR2: SGHTA, FQGNSA. Deletions cut 0 bases from V and 0 bases from J, with 2 bases between.